This note documents a single T cell receptor (beta chain) sequence. This sample stems from a study of PD-L1 blockade in urothelial cancer. TCRdb keeps only in-frame clones here, not all; method: immunoSEQ multiplex PCR. The sample has more than 45,000 clones, 86% seen once. CDR3 length: 13 amino acids. The V gene's germline CDR1 is SGHTA and CDR2 FQGTGA. Trimming at V came to 5 bases and at J to 2 bases, leaving 2 bases not matched to a gene. The material sequenced was PBMCs, taken around atezolizumab (anti-PD-L1) treatment. J is TRBJ2-5 and V is TRBV7-3, with 7 positions matching TRBD1. The clonotype originates from a man aged 55 to 70 with urothelial cancer. The CDR3 coding sequence is TGTGCCAGCAGCCCGGGACAGCAAGAGACCCAGTACTTC. The encoded protein is CASSPGQQETQYF.